The next 21 T cell receptor beta chains were all read from a single sample in a study of blood T cell repertoires in COVID-19. Data came from immunoSEQ multiplex PCR; TCRdb stores just in-frame clones and leaves some out. The sample carries about 65,000 clones, about four fifths recorded once. Sequences were obtained from peripheral blood. The receptors shown here come from a human donor in a cohort sampled during active COVID-19.

V is TRBV18 and J is TRBJ1-5; TRBD1 agrees at 10 bases. The germline gives CDR1 KGHSH, CDR2 LQKENI. This CDR3 spans 15 amino acids. J lost 6 bases, V lost 3 bases, and 5 bases had no gene match. CDR3 bases: TGTGCCAGCTCACCGGGACAGGGGCTTGGTCAGCCCCAGCATTTT. It codes for CASSPGQGLGQPQHF.

This chain connects TRBV18 to TRBJ2-1; 9 bases fit TRBD1. In germline, CDR1 is KGHSH, CDR2 LQKENI. This CDR3 is built from 15 residues. With 5 bases clipped from V and 1 base from J, the junction kept 3 bases outside the gene matches. As DNA, the CDR3 is TGTGCCAGCTCAGCAGGACAGGGGTCCTACAATGAGCAGTTCTTC. Protein product: CASSAGQGSYNEQFF.

The chain combines TRBV5-6 with TRBJ2-1, with a possible D match to TRBD2 (6 bases). Germline loops: CDR1 SGHDT, CDR2 YYEEEE. V shed 6 bases and J shed 2 bases, with 15 bases lying between them. The CDR3 has 15 residues. DNA for the CDR3: TGTGCCAGCACCCTCTTTGGGAGGACCTACAATGAGCAGTTCTTC. Amino acid sequence: CASTLFGRTYNEQFF.

V gene TRBV6-5 combines with J gene TRBJ1-1; D may be TRBD1 (5 bases). Germline V gives CDR1 MNHEY, CDR2 SVGAGI. There are 15 residues in the CDR3. V was clipped by 4 bases and J by 4 bases, with 16 bases between them. CDR3 DNA sequence: TGTGCCAGCAGTTCCCCCGCTAGGAGGGGCACTGAAGCTTTCTTT. This sequence encodes CASSSPARRGTEAFF.

The CDR3 sequence: CASSASGTTSAGELFF. In DNA form, the CDR3 reads TGTGCCAGCAGCGCTTCCGGGACTACCTCGGCCGGGGAGCTGTTTTTT. The chain has TRBV3-1 (or the pseudogene TRBV3-2) and TRBJ2-2; 7 bases align to TRBD2. The CDR3 runs to 16 residues. V lost 5 bases to trimming and J lost 6 bases; unmatched junction nucleotides: 12. Germline CDR1 reads LGHDT; CDR2 reads YNNKEL (reference sequence).

This chain links TRBV10-3 with TRBJ2-1; D is unclear. This CDR3 has 14 residues. Germline V gene data show CDR1 as ENHRY and CDR2 as SYGVKD. Trimming stripped 2 bases from V and 7 bases from J, with 12 bases between. CDR3 region: CAISEGPEPNEQFF. Written as DNA, the CDR3 is TGTGCCATCAGTGAGGGGCCTGAACCTAATGAGCAGTTCTTC.

V and J are TRBV6-5 and TRBJ2-1, with 14 bases matching TRBD2. CDR3 length equals 15 residues. Germline V gives CDR1 MNHEY, CDR2 SVGAGI. J gave up 9 bases and V 5 bases, and 6 bases lay outside the gene matches. The CDR3 protein is CASSRLAGGPGEQFF. CDR3 coding DNA: TGTGCCAGCAGTCGACTAGCGGGGGGGCCCGGTGAGCAGTTCTTC.

V and J are TRBV7-2 and TRBJ2-5, with no clear D. The germline V gene encodes CDR1 SGHTA and CDR2 FQGNSA. The CDR3 covers 14 residues. Trimming removed 2 bases from V and 5 bases from J, with 12 bases in between. This chain's CDR3 is CASSLFPELETQYF. The DNA for the CDR3 is TGTGCCAGCAGCTTATTCCCCGAGTTGGAGACCCAGTACTTC.

This clone was seen a handful of times. The rearrangement links TRBV30 to TRBJ2-7; maybe TRBD1 (7 bases). Germline V gives CDR1 GTSNPN, CDR2 SVGIG (reference sequence). Trimming removed 1 base at V and 2 bases at J, with 12 bases between. The CDR3 extends over 14 amino acids. Here the CDR3 reads CAWSEGRGAYEQYF. For the CDR3, the DNA is TGTGCCTGGAGTGAGGGCAGGGGGGCCTACGAGCAGTACTTC.

The chain recombines TRBV7-2 with TRBJ1-5; 7 bases are shared with TRBD1. The V and J ends lost 2 bases and 7 bases, in that order; junction bases with no gene match: 8. This CDR3 contains 15 residues. CDR1 is SGHTA and CDR2 is FQGNSA in the germline V gene. The CDR3 nucleotides are TGTGCCAGCAGCTTATCTGGGACAGACATCCAGCCCCAGCATTTT. Encoded protein: CASSLSGTDIQPQHF.

This rearrangement joins TRBV5-1 to TRBJ2-2; the match to TRBD2 covers 7 bases. The CDR3 is made up of 16 amino acids. V was pared by 0 bases and J by 5 bases, with 7 bases of the junction left unmatched. Per germline, CDR1 SGHRS and CDR2 YFSETQ. CDR3 bases: TGCGCCAGCAGCTTGGATCCAGCGGGAACGACCGGGGAGCTGTTTTTT. The encoded protein is CASSLDPAGTTGELFF.

The chain uses TRBV7-6 and TRBJ2-1, with D perhaps matching TRBD2 (6 bases). With 8 bases removed from V and 6 bases from J, the gap between germline ends came to 20 bases. CDR3 length equals 15 residues. Germline V CDR1 and CDR2: SGHVS, FNYEAQ. The chain's CDR3 is CASRGTASPGNEQFF. CDR3 nucleotides: TGTGCCAGCCGGGGGACCGCTAGTCCTGGCAATGAGCAGTTCTTC.

The V call is TRBV9, the J call TRBJ2-2; TRBD1 matches 9 bases. CDR1 is SGDLS, CDR2 YYNGEE, per germline. CDR3 length: 15 residues. The trim removed 2 bases at V and 5 bases at J, leaving 4 bases unmatched. The CDR3 DNA reads TGTGCCAGCAGCGTGGGGACAGGGAGGACCGGGGAGCTGTTTTTT. It specifies CASSVGTGRTGELFF.

This sequence joins TRBV6-5 and TRBJ2-1; 7 nucleotides align to TRBD1. The CDR3 loop spans 15 amino acids. Germline V CDR1 and CDR2: MNHEY, SVGAGI. Trimming removed 3 bases from V and 7 bases from J; junction bases left unmatched: 9. The chain's CDR3 is CASSYLRQGVNEQFF. The CDR3 DNA follows: TGTGCCAGCAGTTATCTGAGACAGGGCGTTAATGAGCAGTTCTTC.

Only a few counts were recorded for this clone. The chain links TRBV9 to TRBJ2-5; 10 bases align to TRBD2. Germline V CDR1 and CDR2: SGDLS, YYNGEE. V lost 3 bases to trimming and J lost 1 base; unmatched junction nucleotides: 3. The CDR3 sequence is 15 residues long. As DNA, the CDR3 is TGTGCCAGCAGCGATAGCGGGAGGTTCCAAGAGACCCAGTACTTC. Its translation: CASSDSGRFQETQYF.

This clone was seen a single time. The chain combines TRBV6-2 or TRBV6-3 with TRBJ1-5; 7 nucleotides line up with TRBD1. The J segment lost 2 bases and the V segment lost 4 bases, leaving 5 bases of the junction unmatched. CDR1 and CDR2 from the germline V gene are MNHEY and SVGEGT. The CDR3 extends over 15 amino acids. CDR3: CASSSLTGGNQPQHF. The CDR3 coding sequence is TGTGCCAGCAGTTCCCTCACAGGGGGCAATCAGCCCCAGCATTTT.

The rearrangement links TRBV7-9 to TRBJ1-1, with a weak D call TRBD1 (5 bases). The CDR3 length is 13 residues. The germline V gene has CDR1 SEHNR and CDR2 FQNEAQ (reference sequence). Trimming cost V 4 bases and J 4 bases, with 10 bases left between them. CDR3 DNA: TGTGCCAGCAGCTCCAGGGTTGCCACTGAAGCTTTCTTT. Its protein product is CASSSRVATEAFF. Variable domain in full (rest from reference TRBV7-9 and TRBJ1-1): DTGVSQNPRHKITKRGQNVTFRCDPISEHNRLYWYRQTLGQGPEFLTYFQNEAQLEKSRLLSDRFSAERPKGSFSTLEIQRTEQGDSAMYLCASSSRVATEAFFGQGTRLTVV.

There are a few counts of this clone. This chain links TRBV27 with TRBJ1-6; the match to TRBD1 covers 9 bases. This CDR3 region has 16 residues. V was clipped by 7 bases and J by 9 bases; unmatched bases: 13. The germline V gene encodes CDR1 MNHEY and CDR2 SMNVEV (reference sequence). The chain's CDR3 is CASTVTGTGTGSPLHF. The CDR3 region has the DNA TGTGCCAGCACGGTTACCGGGACAGGGACCGGTTCACCCCTCCACTTT.

In its sample, this clone was seen once. This rearrangement joins TRBV4-2 to TRBJ1-2, with TRBD1 as a possible D gene (5 bases). The length of the CDR3 is 14 residues. Between the trimmed V and J ends, which lost 0 bases and 6 bases, there was a span of 11 bases. The germline CDR1 and CDR2 sequences are LGHNA and YNFKEQ. The CDR3 sequence is CASSQDWGGNGYTF. CDR3 DNA sequence: TGTGCCAGCAGCCAAGATTGGGGCGGTAATGGCTACACCTTC.

This clone was observed a handful of times. The chain joins TRBV12-3 or TRBV12-4 to TRBJ1-4; no definite D call. Between the trimmed V and J ends, which lost 2 bases and 7 bases, there was a span of 8 bases. This CDR3 spans 13 amino acids. In DNA, the CDR3 is TGTGCCAGCAGTTTATTGGTTAGTGAAAAACTGTTTTTT. This gives the protein CASSLLVSEKLFF.

This clone was seen only a few times. J is TRBJ1-2 and V is TRBV29-1; 9 bases match TRBD1. Trimming cost V 3 bases and J 1 base; bases outside gene matches: 3. Germline CDR1 and CDR2: SQVTM and ANQGSEA. The CDR3 extends over 14 amino acids. The chain's CDR3 is CSVDPDRGNYGYTF. CDR3 in DNA: TGCAGCGTTGACCCGGACAGGGGTAACTATGGCTACACCTTC.